A single sample is the source of the 2 T cell receptor beta chains below, sequenced in a study of kidney transplant recipient with SARS-CoV-2 infection. TCRdb itself ran the reads through MiXCR, one entry per CDR3 protein. There are fewer than 250,000 distinct CDR3 sequences in the sample; around 30% occur only once, and 7% to 8% lies in the top ten. The sequenced sample was a blood sample, obtained at baseline and on day 111 from a kidney transplant recipient. These receptors were collected from a male patient aged 25 to 39 who had COVID-19 and was a kidney transplant recipient. These T cells may partly come from the graft donor.

This clonotype was seen many times. V is TRBV20-1 and J is TRBJ1-1, with D maybe TRBD1 (6 bases). V dropped 0 bases and J dropped 8 bases, with 22 bases sitting between them. CDR3 length equals 16 residues. Looked up from germline, CDR1 is DFQATT and CDR2 is SNEGSKA (reference sequence). The CDR3 sequence: CSAREQGRTIAGEAFF. Here the CDR3 DNA reads TGCAGTGCTAGAGAACAGGGTCGCACAATCGCAGGGGAAGCTTTCTTT.

Remarks on this clonotype: This may arise from a read error, as a much more abundant clone is one base away. The CDR3 end shows no conserved phenylalanine or tryptophan, and so a read error is likely. The gene calls are TRBV5-1 and TRBJ1-6; no reliable D call. Trimming cost V 5 bases and J 0 bases, with 9 bases left between them. The germline V gene encodes CDR1 SGHRS and CDR2 YFSETQ. The CDR3 length is 15 residues. CDR3 loop: CASRSEGSYNSPLHY. In DNA, the CDR3 is TGCGCCAGCAGGTCGGAGGGCTCCTATAATTCACCCCTCCACTAT.